The 25 T cell receptor beta chains presented below share a single source sample, sequenced in a study of tumor and adjacent non-tumor tissue in lung cancer (dated by TCRdb to the late 2010s). RNA was isolated from bulk unsorted tissue, and RNA quality was assessed with a NanoDrop ND-1000 and an Agilent 2100. The library was built by means of multiplex PCR. This sample was sequenced with an Illumina HiSeq 2500. TCRbeta libraries were constructed through three rounds of nested PCR with primers (Table S4) according to protocols adapted from ARM-PCR. TCRdb reprocessed the public reads (quality trimming at Q25 with fastp, clone calling with MiXCR) and kept in-frame beta chains. Each record represents a unique CDR3 protein, reported with the most common genes and DNA among its rows. The sample table shows 95,000 to 150,000 distinct CDR3 sequences, and around three fifths are seen once. The ten top clones hold roughly 13% of the sample.

Sequencing was performed on lung tumor tissue. All receptors come from a man aged 25-45 years with non-small cell lung cancer.

About this clonotype: A much larger clone differs by one base, so this may be a read error. The gene calls are TRBV20-1 and TRBJ2-1; 7 positions match TRBD2. With V trimmed by 6 bases and J by 9 bases, 14 bases remained unmatched. The CDR3 has 14 amino acids. Germline CDR1 is DFQATT and CDR2 is SNEGSKA (reference sequence). The CDR3 sequence is CSAISGGRNSEQFF. The CDR3 DNA reads as TGCAGTGCCATATCGGGAGGCCGAAATAGTGAGCAGTTCTTC.

This clonotype appeared once. Since the CDR3 does not end with the conserved phenylalanine or tryptophan, this likely comes from a read error. V is TRBV6-1 and J is TRBJ2-3; 7 nucleotides agree with TRBD2. Germline CDR1 is MNHNS and CDR2 is SASEGT. The CDR3 is 16 residues long. V was pared by 2 bases and J by 1 base, with 6 bases of the junction left unmatched. The CDR3 nucleotides read TGTGCCAGCAGTGAATTGAGCGGGGTTCGCACAGATACGCAGTATTTG. It encodes CASSELSGVRTDTQYL.

This clonotype was seen ten or more times. The V gene is TRBV11-3, the J gene TRBJ2-7; D possibly corresponds to TRBD2 (6 bases). The V and J ends lost 1 base and 5 bases respectively, with 12 bases between them. The germline CDR1 and CDR2 sequences are SGHNT and YENEEA. The CDR3 spans 14 residues. CDR3 nucleotide sequence: TGTGCCAGCAGCTTAGCGGGAGTCGGAAACGAGCAGTACTTC. Its protein product is CASSLAGVGNEQYF.

This clonotype was picked up many times. This rearrangement joins TRBV4-2 to TRBJ2-3; D gene unclear. In germline, CDR1 is LGHNA, CDR2 YNFKEQ. Trimming cost V 1 base and J 2 bases, with 4 bases left between them. This CDR3 has 13 amino acids. This CDR3 is CASSQASTDTQYF. CDR3 in DNA: TGTGCCAGCAGCCAAGCCTCCACAGATACGCAGTATTTT.

This clonotype was seen ten or more times. The genes are TRBV20-1 and TRBJ2-1; no reliable D call. The germline gives CDR1 DFQATT, CDR2 SNEGSKA (reference sequence). CDR3 size: 14 residues. With 2 bases removed from V and 0 bases from J, the gap between germline ends came to 8 bases. The DNA of the CDR3 is TGCAGTGCTAGAACAGCAAGCTCCTACAATGAGCAGTTCTTC. Translated: CSARTASSYNEQFF.

Comment on this clonotype: Given a much more abundant clone one base away, this may be a read error. This chain connects TRBV5-6 to TRBJ2-7; 7 nucleotides agree with TRBD1. The V gene's germline CDR1 is SGHDT and CDR2 YYEEEE. There are 13 residues in the CDR3. Here the CDR3 DNA reads TGTACCAGCAGCACCCGACAGGGCCCGGGTCCGTACTTC. This codes for CTSSTRQGPGPYF. Drawing the rest from reference TRBV5-6 and TRBJ2-7, the complete variable domain is DAGVTQSPTHLIKTRGQQVTLRCSPKSGHDTVSWYQQALGQGPQFIFQYYEEEERQRGNFPDRFSGHQFPNYSSELNVNALLLGDSALYLCTSSTRQGPGPYFGPGTRLTVT.

This clonotype turned up a few times. Possible read error: a much larger clone is one base away. The J gene is TRBJ1-5, the V gene TRBV10-2, with D unclear. Germline-derived CDR1 and CDR2 are WSHSY and SAAADI. The CDR3 is 14 amino acids. The CDR3 loop reads CASSPGNSNQPQRF. CDR3 DNA sequence: TGCGCCAGCAGTCCTGGAAATAGCAATCAGCCCCAGCGTTTT.

This clonotype was picked up a small number of times. A much larger clone lies a single base off, so this may be a read error. V is TRBV12-3 or TRBV12-4 and J is TRBJ2-1, with 9 positions matching TRBD1. This CDR3 region has 15 residues. The CDR3 DNA follows: TGTACCAGCAGTTCGCCGGGACAGGGCCTCAATGAGCAGTTCTTC. Translating it yields CTSSSPGQGLNEQFF.

This clonotype was observed at least ten times. The V and J genes are TRBV20-1 and TRBJ2-5; TRBD2 is a possible D gene (6 bases). Trimming removed 1 base at V and 8 bases at J, with 14 bases between. Germline assignment: CDR1 DFQATT and CDR2 SNEGSKA (reference sequence). The CDR3 consists of 13 residues. The CDR3 DNA follows: TGCAGTGCTAGAGCGCAGAGTAGCGGTACCCAGTACTTC. Translating gives CSARAQSSGTQYF.

This clonotype was detected many times. The chain uses TRBV11-2 and TRBJ2-7, with TRBD1 identical over 11 bases. Trimming cost V 7 bases and J 2 bases; bases outside gene matches: 4. CDR1 and CDR2 (germline): SGHAT, FQNNGV. The CDR3 sequence is 14 residues long. The CDR3 loop reads CASNRDRGTYEQYF. The DNA for the CDR3 is TGTGCCAGCAACCGGGACAGGGGGACCTACGAGCAGTACTTC.

The V and J genes are TRBV20-1 and TRBJ2-7; TRBD2 agrees at 7 bases. The CDR3 has 12 residues. V dropped 5 bases and J dropped 2; count of bases not matched to a gene: 3. Germline V gives CDR1 DFQATT, CDR2 SNEGSKA (reference sequence). The CDR3 loop reads CSAGGETYEQYF. The CDR3 region has the DNA TGCAGTGCTGGGGGGGAGACCTACGAGCAGTACTTC.

This clonotype showed up many times. The chain couples TRBV20-1 to TRBJ2-1; 8 nucleotides align to TRBD1. The CDR3 length is 17 residues. Germline V gene lookup returns CDR1 DFQATT and CDR2 SNEGSKA (reference sequence). Trimming removed 6 bases from V and 4 bases from J; junction bases left unmatched: 17. The CDR3 loop reads CSAPSFSQGALYNEQFF. The CDR3 DNA is TGCAGTGCCCCCTCATTCTCGCAGGGGGCATTATACAATGAGCAGTTCTTC.

With respect to this clonotype: No conserved phenylalanine or tryptophan is present at the end of the CDR3, so a read error is the likely explanation. The chain uses TRBV6-5 and TRBJ1-2; D is undetermined. The CDR3 has 13 residues. CDR1 MNHEY and CDR2 SVGAGI come from the germline V gene. CDR3 coding DNA: TGTGCCAGTAGTTACTCGGCGGACTATGGCTACACCATC. Translation: CASSYSADYGYTI.

In nucleotides, the CDR3 is TGCAGTGCTAGAACTAGCGAACAACACAATGAGCAGTTCTTC. It translates to CSARTSEQHNEQFF. This chain uses TRBV20-1 with TRBJ2-1, with 7 bases fitting TRBD2. CDR3 length: 14 residues. Germline V gene data show CDR1 as DFQATT and CDR2 as SNEGSKA (reference sequence). With 2 bases clipped from V and 5 bases from J, the junction kept 6 bases outside the gene matches.

This clonotype was detected only once. Without the conserved terminal phenylalanine or tryptophan, this CDR3 likely stems from a read error. The J gene is TRBJ2-1, the V gene TRBV20-1; 8 nucleotides align to TRBD2. Losses at the gene ends were 3 bases for V and 7 bases for J; bases not matched to a gene: 8. Germline V gene sequence: CDR1 DFQATT, CDR2 SNEGSKA (reference sequence). There are 14 residues in the CDR3. In DNA form, the CDR3 reads TGCAGTGCTAGCTCCACGGGAGGGTATAATGAGCAGTTCCTC. It translates to CSASSTGGYNEQFL.

This clonotype was counted many times. V usage is TRBV6-5 and J usage is TRBJ2-7, with D possibly matching TRBD1 (6 bases). Germline loops: CDR1 MNHEY, CDR2 SVGAGI. The CDR3 has 15 residues. With 0 bases removed from V and 3 bases from J, the gap between germline ends came to 12 bases. The CDR3 bases are TGTGCCAGCAGTTACTCTCCAGGGGCGGACTACGAGCAGTACTTC. Translating gives CASSYSPGADYEQYF.

A note on this clonotype: A much larger clone is a single base away; this may be a read error. The V and J genes are TRBV24-1 and TRBJ2-2; TRBD2 matches at 7 bases. The CDR3 covers 14 residues. Germline V gene sequence: CDR1 KGHDR, CDR2 SFDVKD. DNA for the CDR3: TGTACCACCAGTGCCCCGCGGGAGACCGGGGAGCTGTTTTTT. Amino acids: CTTSAPRETGELFF.

This clonotype is a singleton in its sample. CDR3 loop: CASSLLDRAQAFF. CDR3 coding DNA: TGTGCCAGCAGTTTACTCGACAGGGCACAAGCTTTCTTT. This rearrangement joins TRBV12-3 or TRBV12-4 to TRBJ1-1; 7 bases line up with TRBD1. This CDR3 is 13 amino acids long. V shed 2 bases, J shed 9 bases, and the junction held 6 bases outside the gene matches.

CDR3 sequence reads: CASSSPIVKKRSYNEQFF. DNA for the CDR3: TGTGCCAGCAGTTCCCCCATAGTGAAGAAGAGATCCTACAATGAGCAGTTCTTC. The chain combines TRBV28 with TRBJ2-1, with D unclear. V lost 4 bases, J lost 1 base, and 20 bases lay in between. The V gene's germline CDR1 is MDHEN and CDR2 SYDVKM. This CDR3 spans 18 amino acids.

A word on this clonotype: Mismatch with germline at one junction end may stem from a read error. This chain connects TRBV11-2 to TRBJ2-1; TRBD2 aligns across 8 bases. Germline V lookup: CDR1 SGHAT, CDR2 FQNNGV. CDR3 length: 15 residues. The CDR3 sequence: CTSSFIAGGNTEQFF. For the CDR3, the DNA is TGTACCAGCAGCTTTATTGCGGGAGGTAATACTGAGCAGTTCTTC.

This chain uses TRBV24-1 with TRBJ2-2; TRBD2 is a possible D gene (6 bases). Trimming removed 7 bases at V and 0 bases at J, with 11 bases between. This CDR3 comprises 15 residues. Per germline, CDR1 KGHDR and CDR2 SFDVKD. CDR3 sequence: CATRSGDTNTGELFF. CDR3 sequence (DNA): TGTGCCACCAGGTCGGGGGATACGAACACCGGGGAGCTGTTTTTT.

The chain employs TRBV20-1 and TRBJ2-1, with unresolved D. The V end lost 4 bases, the J end lost 12 bases, and 10 bases lay between the germline ends. Looked up from germline, CDR1 is DFQATT and CDR2 is SNEGSKA (reference sequence). This CDR3 is built from 10 residues. In DNA form, the CDR3 reads TGCAGTGCTAAGGGCTTGGGGCAGTTCTTC. This translates into CSAKGLGQFF.

This clonotype was counted many times. V and J are TRBV20-1 and TRBJ1-2; D might be TRBD1 (6 bases). V was pared by 0 bases and J by 4 bases, with 9 bases between. This CDR3 comprises 13 residues. Looked up from germline, CDR1 is DFQATT and CDR2 is SNEGSKA (reference sequence). CDR3 sequence: CSARDGTSYGYTF. The DNA for the CDR3 is TGCAGTGCTAGAGATGGGACAAGCTATGGCTACACCTTC.

In its sample, this clonotype was seen a few times. Since a much larger clone is just one base distant, this may be a read error. The rearrangement links TRBV12-3 or TRBV12-4 to TRBJ2-3; D is uncertain. The CDR3 loop spans 11 amino acids. V lost 8 bases and J lost 3, with 6 bases in between. The CDR3 reads CASRDTDTQYF. The CDR3 DNA reads as TGTGCCAGCCGTGATACAGATACGCAGTATTTT.

Points on this clonotype: The conserved phenylalanine or tryptophan normally closing the CDR3 is absent here, so this likely arose from a read error. The DNA is left out, because the CDR3 cannot be placed on it with certainty; the CDR3 is given as TCRdb lists it. The chain links TRBV5-4 to TRBJ1-2; the table gives TRBD1 as D, unverified against the DNA. Germline loops: CDR1 SGHNT, CDR2 YYREEE (reference sequence). The CDR3 is 13 amino acids in total, end residues counted. The CDR3 protein is CASRTGTGNGYTL.